These 21 T cell receptor beta chains were sequenced from one sample in a study of T cell repertoires in cytomegalovirus infection. TCRdb fed the reads into MiXCR, producing one record per CDR3 protein. The sample includes some 900,000 distinct CDR3 sequences, over 25% of them seen just once. These receptors' targets are unknown. Here the sequenced sample was cultured CD8+ T cells from PBMCs, taken from culture after CMV antigen stimulation. Receptors originate from a human donor in good health (CMV status not recorded). Some clones in this sample may be carry-over from other donors' samples.

This clonotype was observed a few times. This chain connects TRBV7-9 to TRBJ2-7, with D perhaps TRBD1 or TRBD2 (5 bases each). The germline V gene encodes CDR1 SEHNR and CDR2 FQNEAQ (reference sequence). Trimming shortened V by 5 bases and J by 2 bases, and 13 bases separated the two germline ends. The CDR3 spans 14 residues. The CDR3, as DNA: TGTGCCAGCAGCGGCCGGGACGGCGCCTACGAGCAGTACTTC. It is translated as CASSGRDGAYEQYF.

This sequence joins TRBV27 and TRBJ2-1; 14 bases are a match to TRBD2. In germline, CDR1 is MNHEY, CDR2 SMNVEV (reference sequence). CDR3 size: 14 residues. With V trimmed by 8 bases and J by 14 bases, 11 bases remained unmatched. The CDR3 reads CASGPGLAGEGKFF. For the CDR3, the DNA is TGTGCCAGCGGGCCGGGACTAGCGGGGGAGGGCAAGTTCTTC.

This clonotype was seen many times. V and J are TRBV7-6 and TRBJ1-4; D gene uncertain. There are 13 residues in the CDR3. Trimming removed 5 bases at V and 5 bases at J, with 9 bases between. The germline V gene has CDR1 SGHVS and CDR2 FNYEAQ. CDR3 sequence: CASSPPRNEKLFF. CDR3 DNA sequence: TGTGCCAGCAGCCCCCCCCGAAATGAAAAACTGTTTTTT.

In this sample, this clonotype turned up a few times. This CDR3 is CASSVTGMGTGELFF. CDR3 DNA: TGTGCCAGCAGCGTAACAGGGATGGGCACCGGGGAGCTGTTTTTT. This chain uses TRBV12-3 or TRBV12-4 with TRBJ2-2; D perhaps matches TRBD1 (6 bases). V shed 6 bases and J shed 4 bases, with 15 bases lying between them. CDR3 length: 15 amino acids.

This clonotype was counted many times. The chain has TRBV7-8 and TRBJ1-5; D gene uncertain. Per germline, CDR1 SGHVS and CDR2 FQNEAQ. Trimming pared 4 bases from V and 3 bases from J, leaving 13 bases between. The CDR3 is made up of 15 amino acids. CDR3 in DNA: TGTGCCAGCAGCTCCTTCCAGCAGCCCAATCAGCCCCAGCATTTT. Translated: CASSSFQQPNQPQHF.

This clonotype has a count of ten or more. The chain couples TRBV7-2 to TRBJ2-7, with D tentatively TRBD1 or TRBD2 (5 bases each). The CDR3 is made up of 14 amino acids. With 1 base removed from V and 2 bases from J, the gap between germline ends came to 9 bases. In germline, CDR1 is SGHTA, CDR2 FQGNSA. The CDR3 reads CASSLGGPTYEQYV. CDR3 DNA: TGTGCCAGCAGCTTAGGGGGACCTACCTACGAGCAGTACGTC.

Note on this clonotype: One end of the junction fails to match germline, which may point to a read error. The chain has TRBV4-2 and TRBJ1-1; weak D call: TRBD1 (5 bases). Germline V CDR1 and CDR2: LGHNA, YNFKEQ. The CDR3 is 15 amino acids. As DNA, the CDR3 is TGTGCCAGCAGCCAAGAAGGTGGGGCACCGACTGAAGCTGTCTTT. Amino acid sequence: CASSQEGGAPTEAVF.

V usage is TRBV7-9 and J usage is TRBJ2-7, with D unresolved. Germline V lookup: CDR1 SEHNR, CDR2 FQNEAQ (reference sequence). The CDR3 consists of 13 residues. Trimming stripped 5 bases from V and 2 bases from J, with 10 bases between. As DNA, the CDR3 is TGTGCCAGCAGCCAGGACGCGACCTACGAGCAGTACTTC. Translation gives CASSQDATYEQYF.

This clonotype was seen a handful of times. The gene calls are TRBV11-3 and TRBJ2-1; 12 positions agree with TRBD2. Looked up from germline, CDR1 is SGHNT and CDR2 is YENEEA. With V trimmed by 4 bases and J by 8 bases, 9 bases remained unmatched. The CDR3 totals 16 residues. The CDR3 loop reads CASSSTTSGGPDEQFF. For the CDR3, the DNA is TGTGCCAGCAGCTCGACGACTAGCGGGGGACCCGATGAGCAGTTCTTC.

This clonotype was counted ten times or more. V usage is TRBV7-6 and J usage is TRBJ2-3; D unresolved. Germline CDR1 SGHVS, CDR2 FNYEAQ. The CDR3 consists of 15 residues. Between the trimmed V and J ends, which lost 0 bases and 1 base, there was a span of 8 bases. CDR3 sequence (DNA): TGTGCCAGCAGCTTAGCGGGATCAGGCACAGATACGCAGTATTTT. Translated: CASSLAGSGTDTQYF.

The chain employs TRBV6-1 and TRBJ2-3; D is perhaps TRBD2 (6 bases). The CDR3 runs to 13 residues. The germline V gene encodes CDR1 MNHNS and CDR2 SASEGT. The V end lost 6 bases, the J end lost 6 bases, and 13 bases lay between the germline ends. CDR3 nucleotides: TGTGCCAGCAGACGAGACGGAGGGGATACGCAGTATTTT. This sequence encodes CASRRDGGDTQYF.

The sample holds many counts of this clonotype. The CDR3 bases are TGTGCCAGCAGTTTGGAGGGGTTGGACACACACTCCACCGGGGAGCTGTTTTTT. Translating gives CASSLEGLDTHSTGELFF. The chain carries TRBV12-3 or TRBV12-4 and TRBJ2-2; D is perhaps TRBD2 (6 bases). There are 18 residues in the CDR3. V gave up 3 bases and J gave up 4 bases, with 21 bases separating them.

This clonotype has just a few counts. The chain is built from TRBV5-5 and TRBJ2-3; the D gene is possibly TRBD2 (5 bases). V was clipped by 3 bases and J by 0 bases, with 8 bases between them. The CDR3 totals 14 residues. CDR1 is SGHKS and CDR2 is YYEKEE in the germline V gene (reference sequence). This chain's CDR3 is CASSSKRSTDTQYF. CDR3 sequence (DNA): TGTGCCAGCAGCTCGAAGCGGAGCACAGATACGCAGTATTTT. Combining the CDR3 with reference TRBV5-5 and TRBJ2-3 gives the whole variable domain DAGVTQSPTHLIKTRGQQVTLRCSPISGHKSVSWYQQVLGQGPQFIFQYYEKEERGRGNFPDRFSARQFPNYSSELNVNALLLGDSALYLCASSSKRSTDTQYFGPGTRLTVL.

This clonotype was seen a few times. The chain combines TRBV29-1 with TRBJ2-7; 7 nucleotides align to TRBD2. From germline, CDR1 is SQVTM and CDR2 ANQGSEA. The CDR3 extends over 13 amino acids. After removal of 2 bases from V and 9 bases from J, the junction contained 10 bases not matched to a gene. Here the CDR3 DNA reads TGCAGCGTTGAACTAGCGGCCCCAATGGTGCAGTACTTC. This translates into CSVELAAPMVQYF.

This clonotype was detected ten times or more. V gene TRBV7-8 combines with J gene TRBJ2-3; D possibly corresponds to TRBD2 (6 bases). This CDR3 contains 18 residues. Trimming cost V 1 base and J 0 bases, with 17 bases left between them. CDR1 is SGHVS, CDR2 FQNEAQ, per germline. The CDR3 DNA sequence: TGTGCCAGCAGCTTAGGCCCCCCGCGGGGCGTTAGCACAGATACGCAGTATTTT. This sequence encodes CASSLGPPRGVSTDTQYF.

A note on this clonotype: At one end, the junction sequence differs from germline, possibly due to a read error. This chain joins TRBV7-9 and TRBJ2-3; possibly TRBD1 or TRBD2 for D (5 bases each). The CDR3 loop spans 13 amino acids. Germline V gene data show CDR1 as SEHNR and CDR2 as FQNEAQ (reference sequence). The DNA for the CDR3 is TGTGCCAGCAGCGCCATTCTAGTCAAGGGGAGTATTTTT. It encodes CASSAILVKGSIF. Full variable domain (outside the CDR3, taken from reference TRBV7-9 and TRBJ2-3): DTGVSQNPRHKITKRGQNVTFRCDPISEHNRLYWYRQTLGQGPEFLTYFQNEAQLEKSRLLSDRFSAERPKGSFSTLEIQRTEQGDSAMYLCASSAILVKGSIFGPGTRLTVL.

This clonotype showed up just once. The CDR3 nucleotides are TGTGCCAGCGGCAGCCGGCTAGGACAAGAGACCCAGTACTTC. Translated: CASGSRLGQETQYF. This sequence joins TRBV6-8 and TRBJ2-5; unclear D gene. The CDR3 runs to 14 residues. The germline CDR1 and CDR2 sequences are MNHGY and SAAAGT. V was cut by 8 bases and J by 2 bases, with 15 bases left in between.

This chain connects TRBV2 to TRBJ2-7, with 8 bases that match TRBD1. The CDR3 covers 12 residues. Germline V gives CDR1 SNHLY, CDR2 FYNNEI. With 8 bases clipped from V and 6 bases from J, the junction kept 6 bases outside the gene matches. The CDR3 coding sequence is TGTGCCAGCTATGGCAGGGGGCGCGAGCAGTACGTC. Translated, it gives CASYGRGREQYV.

The rearrangement uses TRBV6-5 and TRBJ1-5, with D maybe TRBD1 (5 bases). The germline V gene has CDR1 MNHEY and CDR2 SVGAGI. V lost 5 bases, J lost 5 bases, and 10 bases lay in between. CDR3 length: 13 amino acids. Here the CDR3 reads CASSPQEYQPQHF. In DNA form, the CDR3 reads TGTGCCAGCAGTCCACAGGAATATCAGCCCCAGCATTTT.

The chain joins TRBV23-1 to TRBJ2-5; the match to TRBD1 covers 11 bases. TRBV23-1 is treated as an ORF (open reading frame) with a function not yet certain. This CDR3 region has 18 residues. J lost 4 bases, V lost 4 bases, and 14 bases had no gene match. The CDR3 region is CASSPPRGQGARRETQYF. The CDR3 DNA reads TGCGCCAGCAGTCCCCCTCGCGGACAGGGGGCGCGTAGAGAGACCCAGTACTTC.

The chain has TRBV2 and TRBJ2-7, with D perhaps TRBD1 (6 bases). CDR1 is SNHLY and CDR2 is FYNNEI in the germline V gene. The V gene lost 7 bases and the J gene lost 2 bases, with 9 bases spanning the gap. The CDR3 contains 12 residues. The CDR3 sequence: CASIGQTYEQYF. The CDR3 DNA follows: TGTGCCAGCATAGGACAGACCTACGAGCAGTACTTC.